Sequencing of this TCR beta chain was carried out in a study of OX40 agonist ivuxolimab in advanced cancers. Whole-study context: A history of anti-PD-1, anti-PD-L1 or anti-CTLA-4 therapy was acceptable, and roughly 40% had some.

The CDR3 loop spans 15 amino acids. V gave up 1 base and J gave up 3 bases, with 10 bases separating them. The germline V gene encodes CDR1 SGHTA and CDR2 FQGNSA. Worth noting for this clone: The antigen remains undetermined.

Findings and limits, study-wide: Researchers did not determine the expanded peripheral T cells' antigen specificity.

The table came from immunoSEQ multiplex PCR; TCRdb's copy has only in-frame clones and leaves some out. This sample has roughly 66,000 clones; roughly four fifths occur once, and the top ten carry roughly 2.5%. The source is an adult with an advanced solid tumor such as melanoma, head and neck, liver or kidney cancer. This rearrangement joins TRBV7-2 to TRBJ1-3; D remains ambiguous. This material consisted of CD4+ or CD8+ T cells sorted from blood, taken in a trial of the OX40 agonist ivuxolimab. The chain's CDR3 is CASSLVPRFGNTIYF. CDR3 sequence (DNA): TGTGCCAGCAGCTTAGTCCCCAGGTTTGGAAACACCATATATTTT.